The sequence of this TCR beta chain was determined in a study of human T cells and chemical hapten exposure. Study details: Weekly diphenylcyclopropenone doses were given to patients' scalps across the roughly 25-week study. On the upper back, patch tests were applied with 0.01% DPC and read at 6 days. Small discrepancies in pooled library volume mainly accounted for the varying TCR yields per sample. Findings and caveats of the study: PT1 expanded TCR counts and patch test score were linked, and their correlation was positive.

MiXCR was run by TCRdb on the RACE reads, yielding one entry per CDR3 protein. The sample has under 200,000 distinct CDR3 sequences; around a quarter are singletons. Described time point: patch test 3, about 24 weeks after DPC sensitization. Noted treatment: therapeutic diphenylcyclopropenone sensitization with weekly scalp DPC. This clonotype was counted at least ten times. Its antigen is unidentified. With 5 bases clipped from V and 3 bases from J, the junction kept 6 bases outside the gene matches. The CDR3 runs 14 residues. Germline CDR1 and CDR2: LNHNV and YYDKDF (reference sequence). The clonotype was recovered from a woman in her late teens or twenties with alopecia areata. Some clones in this sample may be carry-over from other donors' samples. Sequenced material: whole blood, taken in connection with sensitization to the hapten diphenylcyclopropenone (DPC). The V gene is TRBV15, the J gene TRBJ2-5; 7 nucleotides match TRBD2. Here the CDR3 reads CATSHGGLKETQYF. Here the CDR3 DNA reads TGTGCCACCAGCCACGGGGGGTTAAAAGAGACCCAGTACTTC.